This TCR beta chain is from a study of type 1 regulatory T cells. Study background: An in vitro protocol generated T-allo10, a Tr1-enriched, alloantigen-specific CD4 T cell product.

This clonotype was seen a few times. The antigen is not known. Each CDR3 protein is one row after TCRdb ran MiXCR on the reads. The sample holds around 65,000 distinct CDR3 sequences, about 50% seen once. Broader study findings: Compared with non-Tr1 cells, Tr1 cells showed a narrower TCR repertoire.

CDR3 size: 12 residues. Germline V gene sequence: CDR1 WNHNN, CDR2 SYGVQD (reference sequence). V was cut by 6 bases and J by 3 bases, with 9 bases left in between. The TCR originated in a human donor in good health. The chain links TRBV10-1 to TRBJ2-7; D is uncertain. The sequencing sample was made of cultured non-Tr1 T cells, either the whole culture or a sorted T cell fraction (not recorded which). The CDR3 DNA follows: TGCGCCAGCAGCCGAAACCTCTACGAGCAGTACTTC. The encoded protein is CASSRNLYEQYF.